This T cell receptor beta chain came from a study of blood T cell repertoires in COVID-19 (dated by TCRdb to 2018 to 2020). Concerning the study at large: Samples from collaborators originated in the United States, Italy and Spain and spanned both the acute and convalescent phases of COVID-19. The prospective study material was composed of cDNA or gDNA derived from T cells, B-cell-depleted T cells, or PBMCs. Deeply sampled blood TCRbeta repertoires from subjects exposed to, actively infected with, or recovered from COVID-19 were included in the dataset. A freely available public database, intended as a resource for researchers studying the immune response to SARS-CoV-2, is where the repertoires were released. Samples came from the ongoing ImmuneRACE study (first 160 participants) plus 1,254 subjects from 6 global collaborators. The sample metadata nearly always contained a de-identified subject ID, COVID-19 status, age in years and sex. Where available, HLA class I and class II types were obtained from metadata supplied by the sample provider rather than from assay-based typing.

The germline V end is reduced by 4 bases and the J end by 1 base; junction bases left unmatched: 4. The CDR3 runs 15 residues from the cysteine to the phenylalanine. The DNA shown is the 45-base CDR3, in frame from base 1. CDR1 MDHEN and CDR2 SYDVKM were looked up in the germline V gene. Whole blood was collected in K2EDTA tubes by collaborating institutions according to the institutions' own protocols. For TCRbeta analysis, collaborators shipped samples as frozen whole blood, isolated PBMCs, or DNA extracted from either of those sample types. What the study reported, not specific to this receptor: The quantity of clinical and demographic metadata differed by source and by participant and was supplied without curation.

TCRbeta CDR3 regions were amplified from genomic DNA by means of the immunoSEQ Assay, a bias-controlled multiplex PCR. The paper's processing steps were these. The number of nucleated cells in each sample was estimated by amplification of reference gene primers within the assay. To quantify the absolute abundance of each unique TCRbeta CDR3 rearrangement, sequence reads were collapsed and filtered. For each sample, productive Simpson clonality was calculated as the square root of Simpson's diversity index over productive rearrangements. TCRdb re-hosts the immuneACCESS table, in-frame sequences only. Its copies lack some clones; in the studies checked, an unresolved V gene accounts for under half of them, and the cause for the rest is not known. V and J calls plus clone size are reproduced from that table; the DNA served to infer D and trimming. The sample yields about 160,000 clones; 90% to 95% were counted once. Clones ranked in the top ten supply roughly 4.8% of the sample.

About this clone itself: Its antigen target is currently unknown. No much larger clone exists at a distance of one base, and base qualities are not known.

The sample comprised peripheral blood. The sequence links TRBV28 to TRBJ1-3, with 7 middle bases fitting TRBD1. The source of this sequence is a woman between 45 and 60 years old with acute or convalescent COVID-19. DNA sequence: TGTGCCAGCAGTTCCAGGGGGTGGTCTGGAAACACCATATATTTT. It codes for CASSSRGWSGNTIYF. With the rest looked up from the reference TRBV28 and TRBJ1-3 genes rather than sequenced, the full variable domain is DVKVTQSSRYLVKRTGEKVFLECVQDMDHENMFWYRQDPGLGLRLIYFSYDVKMKEKGDIPEGYSVSREKKERFSLILESASTNQTSMYLCASSSRGWSGNTIYFGEGSWLTVV.